These T cell receptor beta chains were read from a single sample in a study of memory CD4+ T cells and cytomegalovirus serostatus. Here immunoSEQ multiplex PCR was the method, and the copy in TCRdb shows in-frame clones only, minus some. The sample contains about 80,000 clones, around 80% of which appear only once. The sequencing sample was made of memory CD4+ T cells from blood. These receptors originate from an adult in good health and CMV-seronegative. CDR3s include the opening cysteine and the closing phenylalanine or tryptophan. D genes are given only for firm matches. Some rows have no size entry. The others give once, few or many, or a class for an expanded clone.

J gene: TRBJ1-5
D gene: .
CDR3 length: 13
clone size: .
V gene: TRBV7-3
CDR3 protein: CASSYDANQPQHF
CDR3 DNA: TGTGCCAGCAGCTATGACGCTAATCAGCCCCAGCATTTT

J gene: TRBJ1-4
D gene: TRBD1
CDR3 length: 17
clone size: .
V gene: TRBV5-1
CDR3 protein: CASSLATGGGINEKLFF
CDR3 DNA: TGCGCCAGCAGCTTGGCGACAGGGGGCGGGATTAATGAAAAACTGTTTTTT

J gene: TRBJ1-4
D gene: .
CDR3 length: 15
clone size: .
V gene: TRBV4-1
CDR3 protein: CASSQQPTTNEKLFF
CDR3 DNA: TGCGCCAGCAGCCAACAGCCTACAACTAATGAAAAACTGTTTTTT

J gene: TRBJ2-3
D gene: .
CDR3 length: 15
clone size: .
V gene: TRBV11-3
CDR3 protein: CASSSRTGGPDTQYF
CDR3 DNA: TGTGCCAGCAGCTCACGGACTGGGGGTCCAGATACGCAGTATTTT

J gene: TRBJ1-5
D gene: .
CDR3 length: 13
clone size: .
V gene: TRBV6-4
CDR3 protein: CASSVGSGQPQHF
CDR3 DNA: TGTGCCAGCAGTGTGGGCAGTGGTCAGCCCCAGCATTTT

J gene: TRBJ2-2
D gene: TRBD1
CDR3 length: 18
clone size: few
V gene: TRBV6-7
CDR3 protein: CASSSSPPGQGITGELFF
CDR3 DNA: TGTGCCAGCAGTTCCAGTCCCCCGGGACAGGGTATCACCGGGGAGCTGTTTTTT

J gene: TRBJ1-1
D gene: .
CDR3 length: 14
clone size: .
V gene: TRBV10-3
CDR3 protein: CAISEFGPRQEAFF
CDR3 DNA: TGTGCCATCAGTGAGTTTGGACCAAGGCAGGAAGCTTTCTTT

J gene: TRBJ2-3
D gene: .
CDR3 length: 14
clone size: .
V gene: TRBV5-1
CDR3 protein: CASSLATETDTQYF
CDR3 DNA: TGCGCCAGCAGCTTGGCCACGGAGACAGATACGCAGTATTTT

J gene: TRBJ1-3
D gene: .
CDR3 length: 13
clone size: .
V gene: TRBV30
CDR3 protein: CAWDSTSGNTIYF
CDR3 DNA: TGTGCCTGGGACAGCACCTCTGGAAACACCATATATTTT

J gene: TRBJ2-5
D gene: .
CDR3 length: 14
clone size: .
V gene: TRBV19
CDR3 protein: CASSMGPDQETQYF
CDR3 DNA: TGTGCCAGTAGCATGGGCCCGGATCAGGAGACCCAGTACTTC